This entry features one T cell receptor (beta chain) sequence. Antigen specificity is unknown. This specimen comes from a study of cytomegalovirus exposure and HLA in healthy donors. General observations from the study: Overall, some 160 TCR beta chains were annotated as cytomegalovirus-associated.

A multiplex PCR was run with 60 Vbeta primers and 13 Jbeta primers. The method was immunoSEQ multiplex PCR; TCRdb's version includes in-frame clones alone and lacks a portion of them. The sample holds some 190,000 clones, roughly 82% seen once. The CDR3 has 14 amino acids. V gave up 4 bases and J gave up 3 bases; unmatched junction bases: 1. The germline V gene has CDR1 MDHEN and CDR2 SYDVKM. Sequencing used PBMCs. This rearrangement joins TRBV28 to TRBJ2-3; the match to TRBD2 covers 10 bases. This clonotype was obtained from a man in his forties or fifties in good health and CMV-seronegative. The CDR3 nucleotides are TGTGCCAGCAGTTCTAGCGGGAGTACAGATACGCAGTATTTT. Translation: CASSSSGSTDTQYF.